This T cell receptor (beta chain) was sequenced in a study of blood T cell repertoires in COVID-19. Study-wide background: Sites in the United States, Italy and Spain provided acute and convalescent COVID-19 samples. PBMCs, B-cell-depleted T cells, or T cells were the source of the cDNA or gDNA that made up the material.

This CDR3 has 16 amino acids. The V gene lost 2 bases and the J gene lost 0 bases, with 11 bases spanning the gap. The germline gives CDR1 MNHEY, CDR2 SMNVEV (reference sequence). The table came from immunoSEQ multiplex PCR; TCRdb's copy has only in-frame clones and leaves some out. The sample includes about 230,000 clones, 90% of them seen just once. This chain connects TRBV27 to TRBJ1-5; D possibly corresponds to TRBD1 (6 bases). Sequencing was carried out using peripheral blood. This TCR was sampled from a man aged 25-45 years with COVID-19, enrolled during active disease. In DNA form, the CDR3 reads TGTGCCAGCAGTTTAGCCAGGGGCTATAGCAATCAGCCCCAGCATTTT. It codes for CASSLARGYSNQPQHF.